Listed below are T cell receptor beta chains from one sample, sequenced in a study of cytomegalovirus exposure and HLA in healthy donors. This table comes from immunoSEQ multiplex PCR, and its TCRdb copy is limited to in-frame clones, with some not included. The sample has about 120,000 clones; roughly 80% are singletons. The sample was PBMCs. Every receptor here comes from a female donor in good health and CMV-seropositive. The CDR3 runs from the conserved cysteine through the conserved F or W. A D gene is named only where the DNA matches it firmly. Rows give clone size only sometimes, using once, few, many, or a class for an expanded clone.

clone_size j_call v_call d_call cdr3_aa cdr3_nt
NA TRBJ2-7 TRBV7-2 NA CASSYGRSEQYF TGTGCCAGCAGCTACGGTCGCTCCGAGCAGTACTTC
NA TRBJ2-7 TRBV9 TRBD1 CASSQTGLAYEQYF TGTGCCAGCAGCCAGACAGGGCTGGCCTACGAGCAGTACTTC
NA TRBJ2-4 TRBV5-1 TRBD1 CASSPEGQGVGRDF TGCGCCAGCAGCCCAGAAGGACAGGGAGTAGGTCGCGACTTC
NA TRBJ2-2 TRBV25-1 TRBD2 CASSDAGGTGELFF TGTGCCAGCAGTGACGCGGGGGGTACCGGGGAGCTGTTTTTT
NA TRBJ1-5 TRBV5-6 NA CASTQSGNQPQHF TGTGCCAGCACCCAGTCGGGGAATCAGCCCCAGCATTTT
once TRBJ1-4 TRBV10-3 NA CAISESKAAQYHEKLFF TGTGCCATCAGTGAGTCGAAGGCAGCACAGTATCATGAAAAACTGTTTTTT
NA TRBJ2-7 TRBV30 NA CAWRGAGSPYEQYF TGTGCCTGGAGGGGGGCAGGGAGTCCCTACGAGCAGTACTTC
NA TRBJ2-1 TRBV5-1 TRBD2 CASSRTSGNNEQFF TGCGCCAGCAGCCGGACTAGCGGCAACAATGAGCAGTTCTTC
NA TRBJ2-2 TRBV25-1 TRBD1 CASSRIQGTGELFF TGTGCCAGCAGTCGCATACAGGGGACCGGGGAGCTGTTTTTT
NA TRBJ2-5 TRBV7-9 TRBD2 CASRSSGGETQYF TGTGCCAGCAGGTCCAGCGGGGGAGAGACCCAGTACTTC
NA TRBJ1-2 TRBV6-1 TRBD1 CASSRDRRDGYTF TGTGCCAGCAGTAGGGACAGGCGGGATGGCTACACCTTC
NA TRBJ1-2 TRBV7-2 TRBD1 CASSFQGAQVGGYTF TGTGCCAGCAGCTTCCAGGGGGCGCAAGTTGGTGGCTACACCTTC
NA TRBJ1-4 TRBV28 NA CASSLGRRRTNEKLFF TGTGCCAGCAGTTTAGGCAGGAGGAGAACTAATGAAAAACTGTTTTTT
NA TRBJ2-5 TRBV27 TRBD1 CASSFYATGEETQYF TGTGCCAGCAGTTTTTACGCTACAGGGGAAGAGACCCAGTACTTC
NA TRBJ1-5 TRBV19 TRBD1 CASSIQGEYSNQPQHF TGTGCCAGTAGTATACAGGGGGAGTATAGCAATCAGCCCCAGCATTTT
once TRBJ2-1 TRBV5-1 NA CASSLPGGSYNEQFF TGCGCCAGCAGCTTACCCGGGGGATCCTACAATGAGCAGTTCTTC
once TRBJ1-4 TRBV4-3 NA CASSQEGAAAPGEKLFF TGCGCCAGCAGCCAAGAGGGGGCGGCAGCCCCGGGGGAAAAACTGTTTTTT
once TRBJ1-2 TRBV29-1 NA CSVEVPTGGGYTF TGCAGCGTTGAAGTTCCGACAGGTGGAGGCTACACCTTC
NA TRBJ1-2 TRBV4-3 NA CASSQDWSNRNYGYTF TGCGCCAGCAGCCAAGATTGGTCGAACAGAAACTATGGCTACACCTTC
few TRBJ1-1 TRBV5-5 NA CASSLAQRELNTEAFF TGTGCCAGCAGCTTAGCCCAGCGCGAACTGAACACTGAAGCTTTCTTT
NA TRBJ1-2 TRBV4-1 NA CASSQDRWREDYGYTF TGCGCCAGCAGCCAAGACCGTTGGAGGGAGGACTATGGCTACACCTTC
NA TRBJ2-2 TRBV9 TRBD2 CASSGLRGANTGELFF TGTGCCAGCAGCGGACTACGGGGGGCGAACACCGGGGAGCTGTTTTTT
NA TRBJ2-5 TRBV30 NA CAWRPPGFRETQYF TGTGCCTGGAGACCCCCAGGCTTTAGGGAGACCCAGTACTTC
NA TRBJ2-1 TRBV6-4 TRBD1 CASGARLGTDHNEQFF TGTGCCAGCGGGGCCCGACTCGGGACAGACCACAATGAGCAGTTCTTC
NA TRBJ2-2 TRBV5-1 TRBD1 CASKEGTGVAGELFF TGCGCCAGCAAAGAAGGGACAGGGGTGGCCGGGGAGCTGTTTTTT
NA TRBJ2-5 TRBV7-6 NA CASSLGSGSAGTQYF TGTGCCAGCAGCTTAGGGAGCGGTTCGGCGGGGACCCAGTACTTC
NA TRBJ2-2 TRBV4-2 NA CASSQIGTLNTGELFF TGTGCCAGCAGCCAGATTGGGACACTGAACACCGGGGAGCTGTTTTTT
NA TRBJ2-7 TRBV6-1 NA CASSQGQWPKYF TGTGCCAGCAGCCAAGGACAGTGGCCTAAGTACTTC
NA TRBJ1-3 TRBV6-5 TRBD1 CASSLDRAEGGNTIYF TGTGCCAGCAGTTTAGACAGGGCCGAGGGAGGAAACACCATATATTTT
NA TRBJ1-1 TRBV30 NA CAWSENRSGAFF TGTGCCTGGAGTGAAAACCGGAGCGGAGCTTTCTTT
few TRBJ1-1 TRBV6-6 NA CASSYSGAPGAEAFF TGTGCCAGCAGTTACTCTGGGGCCCCGGGAGCTGAAGCTTTCTTT
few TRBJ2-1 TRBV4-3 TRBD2 CASHPSGSSYNEQFF TGCGCCAGCCACCCTAGCGGGAGCTCCTACAATGAGCAGTTCTTC
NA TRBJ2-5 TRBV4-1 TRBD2 CASSQADSGGLGETQYF TGCGCCAGCAGCCAGGCCGATAGCGGGGGGCTTGGGGAGACCCAGTACTTC
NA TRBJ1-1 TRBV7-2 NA CASSSRSFTEAFF TGTGCCAGCAGCTCTAGGAGTTTCACTGAAGCTTTCTTT
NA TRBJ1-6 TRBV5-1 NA CASSSEPSYNSPLHF TGCGCCAGCAGCTCCGAGCCCTCCTATAATTCACCCCTCCACTTT
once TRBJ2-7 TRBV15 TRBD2 CATSRSRLAGGYEQYF TGTGCCACCAGCAGATCTCGACTAGCGGGGGGTTACGAGCAGTACTTC
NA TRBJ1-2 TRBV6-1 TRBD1 CASSVVEGAGYTF TGTGCCAGCAGTGTAGTTGAGGGGGCTGGCTACACCTTC
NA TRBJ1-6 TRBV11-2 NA CASSSQGNSPLHF TGTGCCAGCAGCTCCCAGGGTAACTCACCCCTCCACTTT
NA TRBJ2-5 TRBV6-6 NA CASSPGTNSLETQYF TGTGCCAGCAGCCCCGGGACAAACTCACTTGAGACCCAGTACTTC
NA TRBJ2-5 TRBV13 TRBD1 CASSQLQGASETQYF TGTGCCAGCAGCCAACTACAGGGGGCTTCCGAGACCCAGTACTTC
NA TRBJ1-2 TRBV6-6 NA CASSYSSPPINYGYTF TGTGCCAGCAGTTACTCGAGCCCCCCCATAAACTATGGCTACACCTTC
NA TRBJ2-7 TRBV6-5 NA CASRRTTRSYEQYF TGTGCCAGCAGGAGGACAACTCGATCTTACGAGCAGTACTTC
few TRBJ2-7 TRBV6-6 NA CASSPGNYEQYF TGTGCCAGCAGTCCAGGGAACTACGAGCAGTACTTC
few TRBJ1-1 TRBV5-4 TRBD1 CASSLDRGSGAFF TGTGCCAGCAGCTTGGACAGGGGGAGCGGAGCTTTCTTT
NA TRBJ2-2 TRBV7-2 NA CASSLLRGTAGELFF TGTGCCAGCAGCTTGTTGAGGGGGACGGCCGGGGAGCTGTTTTTT
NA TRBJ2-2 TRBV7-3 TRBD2 CASKPWEGTGELFF TGTGCCAGCAAGCCCTGGGAGGGAACCGGGGAGCTGTTTTTT
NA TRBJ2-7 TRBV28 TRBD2 CASSYGGGKTYEQYF TGTGCCAGCAGTTACGGGGGGGGGAAGACCTACGAGCAGTACTTC
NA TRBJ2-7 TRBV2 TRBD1 CASLRDRNLYEQYF TGTGCCAGCCTCCGGGACAGGAACCTTTACGAGCAGTACTTC
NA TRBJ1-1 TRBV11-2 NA CASSDRDTSEAFF TGTGCCAGCAGCGATCGGGACACTTCAGAAGCTTTCTTT
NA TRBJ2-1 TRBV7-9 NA CASSFGSHAAPSYNEQFF TGTGCCAGCAGCTTTGGTAGCCACGCGGCTCCCTCCTACAATGAGCAGTTCTTC
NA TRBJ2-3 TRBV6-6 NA CASSGVTLTDTQYF TGTGCCAGCTCGGGAGTGACGCTCACAGATACGCAGTATTTT
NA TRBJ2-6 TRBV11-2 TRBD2 CASSLSGGTGANVLTF TGTGCCAGCAGCTTAAGCGGGGGTACTGGGGCCAACGTCCTGACTTTC